The sequence of this T cell receptor (beta chain) was determined in a study of blood T cell repertoires in COVID-19. About the research overall: Donors in the United States, Italy and Spain gave samples during acute or convalescent COVID-19. Sample material is recorded as cDNA or gDNA derived from T cells, B-cell-depleted T cells, or PBMCs.

In the study's own analysis: Quantification of nucleated cells was approximated via reference gene primer amplification. Clones were read by immunoSEQ multiplex PCR, and TCRdb kept only the in-frame ones, dropping some. The V and J calls and clone size come from that table; D and trimming were worked out from the DNA. The repertoire holds about 190,000 clones, with around 90% as singletons. Trimming pared 4 bases from V and 5 bases from J, leaving 5 bases between. CDR1 SEHNR and CDR2 FQNEAQ come from the germline V gene (reference sequence). The CDR3 has 11 residues. The sample taken for sequencing was peripheral blood. This receptor was taken from a man aged 40-49 years with acute or convalescent COVID-19. The chain recombines TRBV7-9 with TRBJ2-5; the D gene is possibly TRBD1 (5 bases). The CDR3 region has the DNA TGTGCCAGCAGCTGGGGCGAGACCCAGTACTTC. Protein sequence: CASSWGETQYF.